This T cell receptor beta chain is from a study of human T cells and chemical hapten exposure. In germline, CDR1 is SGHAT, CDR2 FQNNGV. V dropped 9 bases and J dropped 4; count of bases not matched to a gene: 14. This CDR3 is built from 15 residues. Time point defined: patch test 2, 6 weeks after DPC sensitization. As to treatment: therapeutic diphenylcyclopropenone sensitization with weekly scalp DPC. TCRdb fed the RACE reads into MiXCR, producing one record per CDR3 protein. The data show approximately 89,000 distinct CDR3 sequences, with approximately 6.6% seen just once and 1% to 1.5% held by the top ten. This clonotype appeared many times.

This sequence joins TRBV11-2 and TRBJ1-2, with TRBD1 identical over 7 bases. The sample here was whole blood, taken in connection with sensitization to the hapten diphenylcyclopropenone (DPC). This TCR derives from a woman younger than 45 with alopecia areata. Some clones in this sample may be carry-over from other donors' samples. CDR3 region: CASAGKAGTAYGYTF. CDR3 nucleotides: TGTGCCAGTGCGGGTAAAGCCGGGACAGCCTATGGCTACACCTTC.